This T cell receptor (beta chain) was recorded in a study of CD8+ T cells in alopecia areata. The sequencing template was cDNA reverse transcribed from extracted RNA. Sequencing used immunoSEQ multiplex PCR; TCRdb keeps in-frame clones, though not all of them. The data contain under 150,000 clones, around 50% of them seen just once; the ten biggest clones take up more than 9%. Looked up from germline, CDR1 is SGHAT and CDR2 is FQNNGV. The CDR3 runs to 15 residues. The ends were cut back, 5 bases at V and 7 bases at J, with 18 bases in the middle. This clone was counted many times. Peripheral blood and lesional scalp punch biopsies were taken from alopecia areata patients.

Sequencing was carried out using NKG2D-low CD8+ T cells sorted from blood. V gene TRBV11-2 combines with J gene TRBJ2-1; the D gene is possibly TRBD2 (5 bases). The TCR was taken from a human donor with alopecia areata. The CDR3 here is CASSPSWAGGNEQFF. CDR3 coding DNA: TGTGCCAGCAGCCCCTCTTGGGCCGGCGGGAATGAGCAGTTCTTC.